The rows below give T cell receptor beta chains drawn from one sample of a study of PD-L1 blockade in urothelial cancer. Clones were sequenced by immunoSEQ multiplex PCR, and TCRdb holds only the in-frame ones, with some missing. The data hold about 71,000 clones, with around 90% observed a single time. Here the sequenced sample was PBMCs, taken around atezolizumab (anti-PD-L1) treatment. These receptors were obtained from a man in his sixties with urothelial cancer. CDR3s include the opening cysteine and the closing phenylalanine or tryptophan. The D gene is left open where the match is weak. A clone size is listed for some rows: how often the clone was seen (once, few, many), or a class if it is expanded.

NA	TRBV2	TRBJ2-7	TRBD1	TGTGCCAGCAGTGGGACAGGGTACTCCTACGAGCAGTACTTC	CASSGTGYSYEQYF
NA	TRBV11-3	TRBJ2-3	TRBD2	TGTGCCAGCAGCCCCCAAAGCGGGGGGGCCGGGGATACGCAGTATTTT	CASSPQSGGAGDTQYF
NA	TRBV2	TRBJ2-7	TRBD2	TGTGCCAGCAGTGTCGTAAGCGGGGTATTCCACGAGCAGTACTTC	CASSVVSGVFHEQYF
once	TRBV28	TRBJ2-7	TRBD1	TGTGCCAGCAGTTTTGGGACAGGACACTACGAGCAGTACTTC	CASSFGTGHYEQYF
few	TRBV11-2	TRBJ2-7	TRBD1	TGTGCCAGCAGCCCGGGGACAGGCTACGAGCAGTACTTC	CASSPGTGYEQYF
NA	TRBV6-5	TRBJ2-6	NA	TGTGCCAGCAGTTATACCCGGTCCCACGTCCTGACTTTC	CASSYTRSHVLTF
NA	TRBV18	TRBJ1-2	TRBD1	TGTGCCAGCTTACCGGGACAGGGCTATGGCTACACCTTC	CASLPGQGYGYTF
NA	TRBV10-1	TRBJ2-7	NA	TGCGCCAGCAGTGAGTCGAGTCCTCCCTACGAGCAGTACTTC	CASSESSPPYEQYF
NA	TRBV7-2	TRBJ2-1	NA	TGTGCCAGCAGTGCCTGGCCGGCGGATGAGCAGTTCTTC	CASSAWPADEQFF
few	TRBV4-1	TRBJ1-2	TRBD1	TGCGCCAGCAGCCCCGTGAACAGGGGGCATAACTATGGCTACACCTTC	CASSPVNRGHNYGYTF
NA	TRBV7-9	TRBJ2-1	TRBD2	TGTGCCAGCAGCTCTAGCGGGAGGGGATACAATGAGCAGTTCTTC	CASSSSGRGYNEQFF
NA	TRBV30	TRBJ1-5	TRBD1	TGTGCCTGGAGTGCGAAGGGGGCCACTAGCAATCAGCCCCAGCATTTT	CAWSAKGATSNQPQHF
NA	TRBV10-3	TRBJ2-1	TRBD1	TGTGCCATCAGTGAGTCGCAGGGGGCGTCCTACAATGAGCAGTTCTTC	CAISESQGASYNEQFF
NA	TRBV5-8	TRBJ1-2	NA	TGTGCCAGCAGCAAGACGGGGAATCTTGAGGGCTACACCTTC	CASSKTGNLEGYTF
NA	TRBV4-1	TRBJ2-3	NA	TGCGCCAGCAGCCAAGCGACAGCCACAGATACGCAGTATTTT	CASSQATATDTQYF
NA	TRBV11-2	TRBJ2-5	TRBD2	TGTGCCAGCAGCCCGGTATCGAGCGGGGGCCACTTC	CASSPVSSGGHF
NA	TRBV18	TRBJ2-7	NA	TGTGCCAGCTCACCCCGACTCGCTTACGAGCAGTACTTC	CASSPRLAYEQYF
NA	TRBV30	TRBJ2-3	TRBD1	TGTGCCTGGACCGGGACAGGGGGCGCATCGGATACGCAGTATTTT	CAWTGTGGASDTQYF
NA	TRBV28	TRBJ2-5	TRBD2	TGTGCCAGCAGCATTAGCGGGGCGGGACAAGAGACCCAGTACTTC	CASSISGAGQETQYF
NA	TRBV18	TRBJ2-3	TRBD2	TGTGCCAGCTCACCACCTAGCGGGAGCGGAGATACGCAGTATTTT	CASSPPSGSGDTQYF
NA	TRBV11-2	TRBJ2-3	NA	TGTGCCAGCAGCCCAGGGGCAGATACGCAGTATTTT	CASSPGADTQYF
NA	TRBV5-1	TRBJ2-7	NA	TGCGCCATCCCCTCCCTTCCCTGCGTTAGCTCCTACGAGCAGTACTTC	CAIPSLPCVSSYEQYF
NA	TRBV18	TRBJ1-2	NA	TGTGCCAGCTCACCCGATGGAGACTATGGCTACACCTTC	CASSPDGDYGYTF
NA	TRBV28	TRBJ1-2	TRBD1	TGTGCCAGCAGTTGGGACAGGGTTGGCGGTGGCTACACCTTC	CASSWDRVGGGYTF
NA	TRBV5-1	TRBJ1-2	TRBD1	TGCGCCAGCAGCTTGGGGGACAGGGGATATGGCTACACCTTC	CASSLGDRGYGYTF
NA	TRBV4-1	TRBJ1-4	TRBD1	TGCGCCAGCAGCCTTTCCGGGACAGGCATTGAAAAACTGTTTTTT	CASSLSGTGIEKLFF
NA	TRBV4-1	TRBJ2-1	TRBD2	TGCGCCAGCAGCCTCTCCGGGACTAGTTCCTACAATGAGCAGTTCTTC	CASSLSGTSSYNEQFF
NA	TRBV9	TRBJ2-3	TRBD2	TGTGCCAGCAGCCGACGTGGGGGGACTAGCGGGACGGAAGCAGATACGCAGTATTTT	CASSRRGGTSGTEADTQYF
once	TRBV30	TRBJ1-2	NA	TGTGCCTGGAGTGGTAACACCAACTATGGCTACACCTTC	CAWSGNTNYGYTF
once	TRBV27	TRBJ1-2	TRBD1	TGTGCCAGCAGTCCAGGGACAGGGCGGAGTAACTATGGCTACACCTTC	CASSPGTGRSNYGYTF
once	TRBV4-3	TRBJ2-1	NA	TGCGCCAGCAGCCAGGATCCGACTAGTAATCGGAACAATGAGCAGTTCTTC	CASSQDPTSNRNNEQFF
once	TRBV5-1	TRBJ2-1	TRBD2	TGCGCCAGCAGCACCCGAGCGGGAGCGGGCAATGAGCAGTTCTTC	CASSTRAGAGNEQFF
NA	TRBV5-6	TRBJ2-4	NA	TGTGCCAGCAGCGCCCGCAGGGTGTCTAACATTCAGTACTTC	CASSARRVSNIQYF
NA	TRBV28	TRBJ2-3	NA	TGTGCCAGCAGCCCCCTTGGCATGGGGGCTTCCACAGATACGCAGTATTTT	CASSPLGMGASTDTQYF